The 14 T cell receptor beta chains in this list originate from one sample, sequenced in a study of regulatory T cells in long-lasting Graves disease (TCRdb year 2021). Sample time point, as interpreted from the label and publication: newly diagnosed GD, antithyroid drugs for less than 3 months. For both TCR sequencing and RNA sequencing, RNA was extracted from PBMCs using TRIzol. Libraries were made using multiplex PCR. This sample was sequenced with an Illumina HiSeq 4000. TCR beta libraries were built with iRepertoire HTBI primers and Arm-PCR amplification of CDR3 regions. Using fastp trimming at Q25 and MiXCR clonotype assembly, TCRdb reanalyzed the public sequencing data and kept in-frame beta chains. Rows with one shared CDR3 protein collapse into an entry with the most common genes and DNA. The sample data list 620,000 or so distinct CDR3 sequences, and around 17% of these were observed just once. Together, the top ten hold about 17% of the sample.

Another study also made use of these data, one on T cells in Graves' hyperthyroidism and ophthalmopathy.

The sample in question was peripheral blood mononuclear cells (PBMCs), obtained at new diagnosis, from a patient treated with antithyroid drugs. Receptor source: a woman aged 25 to 39 with Graves disease. Donor details come from another sample of the same person, matched by shared clones.

This sequence joins TRBV19 and TRBJ1-5; no firm D call. V dropped 3 bases and J dropped 5 bases, with 11 bases sitting between them. This CDR3 contains 14 residues. CDR1 is LNHDA and CDR2 is SQIVND in the germline V gene (reference sequence). The CDR3: CASSIVGGHQPQHF. The DNA for the CDR3 is TGTGCCAGTAGTATTGTGGGAGGCCATCAGCCCCAGCATTTT.

The genes are TRBV12-3 or TRBV12-4 and TRBJ2-1, with 10 bases aligning to TRBD2. J was trimmed by 6 bases and V by 5 bases; bases with no gene match: 10. The CDR3 spans 16 residues. CDR3 coding DNA: TGTGCCAGCAGTGGGAGCCTTAGCGGGAGGAGCAATGAGCAGTTCTTC. Amino acid sequence: CASSGSLSGRSNEQFF.

This clonotype appeared once. The chain has TRBV7-2 and TRBJ1-1; D is uncertain. The V end was cut by 0 bases, the J end by 2 bases, with 10 bases between. The CDR3 runs 15 residues. In germline, CDR1 is SGHTA, CDR2 FQGNSA. This chain's CDR3 is CASSLAPELNTEAFF. As DNA, the CDR3 is TGTGCCAGCAGCTTAGCTCCGGAACTCAACACTGAAGCTTTCTTT. Using reference TRBV7-2 and TRBJ1-1 for the parts outside the CDR3, the full variable domain is GAGVSQSPSNKVTEKGKDVELRCDPISGHTALYWYRQSLGQGLEFLIYFQGNSAPDKSGLPSDRFSAERTGGSVSTLTIQRTQQEDSAVYLCASSLAPELNTEAFFGQGTRLTVV.

The chain carries TRBV28 and TRBJ2-7, with 7 bases matching TRBD2. Trimming removed 3 bases from V and 3 bases from J; junction bases left unmatched: 8. CDR1 is MDHEN, CDR2 SYDVKM, per germline. CDR3 length: 15 amino acids. This chain's CDR3 is CASSFGGSSIYEQYF. DNA of the CDR3: TGTGCCAGCAGTTTCGGGGGGAGTAGTATCTACGAGCAGTACTTC.

The chain couples TRBV7-2 to TRBJ2-7; the D is unclear. This CDR3 has 12 residues. Deletions cut 5 bases from V and 5 bases from J, with 10 bases between. CDR1 is SGHTA, CDR2 FQGNSA, per germline. In DNA form, the CDR3 reads TGTGCCAGCAGCCCCCCATCCGACGAGCAGTACTTC. As protein: CASSPPSDEQYF.

This clonotype has ten or more counts. The chain employs TRBV15 and TRBJ2-2, with D possibly matching TRBD1 (5 bases). Germline V CDR1 and CDR2: LNHNV, YYDKDF (reference sequence). V lost 6 bases and J 0 bases, leaving 11 bases between the germline ends. The CDR3 contains 15 residues. The CDR3 DNA reads as TGTGCCACCAGAAGGGGCGGATCGAACACCGGGGAGCTGTTTTTT. Translation: CATRRGGSNTGELFF.

This rearrangement joins TRBV10-3 to TRBJ2-1, with TRBD2 as a possible D gene (6 bases). Trimming cost V 3 bases and J 3 bases, with 12 bases left between them. The CDR3 totals 15 residues. Germline CDR1 and CDR2: ENHRY and SYGVKD. The DNA for the CDR3 is TGTGCCATCAGTGAAGGCGGGGAGCTCTACAATGAGCAGTTCTTC. The encoded protein is CAISEGGELYNEQFF.

This clonotype has a count of ten or more. The chain carries TRBV28 and TRBJ1-5, with TRBD1 matching over 8 bases. The CDR3 has 14 amino acids. Trimming at V came to 6 bases and at J to 7 bases, leaving 8 bases not matched to a gene. The germline V gene has CDR1 MDHEN and CDR2 SYDVKM. This CDR3 is CASRLGQGGQPQHF. CDR3 in DNA: TGTGCCAGCAGACTAGGACAGGGTGGGCAGCCCCAGCATTTT.

This clonotype showed up many times. The gene calls are TRBV19 and TRBJ2-2; TRBD1 matches 12 bases. The CDR3 totals 16 residues. Per germline, CDR1 LNHDA and CDR2 SQIVND (reference sequence). V lost 5 bases and J lost 2; bases outside the gene matches: 3. The DNA of the CDR3 is TGTGCCAGTAGTCGGGACAGGGGGCGAAACACCGGGGAGCTGTTTTTT. This codes for CASSRDRGRNTGELFF.

This clonotype was observed at least ten times. The chain uses TRBV12-3 or TRBV12-4 and TRBJ2-1; D may be TRBD1 (5 bases). With 5 bases removed from V and 5 bases from J, the gap between germline ends came to 7 bases. This CDR3 contains 12 residues. CDR3 sequence: CASSQTDNEQFF. DNA for the CDR3: TGTGCCAGCAGTCAGACAGACAATGAGCAGTTCTTC.

Of note for this clonotype: One end of the junction is discordant with germline, which a read error may explain. The chain joins TRBV11-2 to TRBJ2-1; no reliable D call. In germline, CDR1 is SGHAT, CDR2 FQNNGV. The CDR3 consists of 10 residues. For the CDR3, the DNA is TGTGCCAGCAGCTCACCCGTTCAGGTCTTC. It yields the protein CASSSPVQVF.

This clonotype was recorded at least ten times. As DNA, the CDR3 is TGTGCCAGCAGCCAACTTGGCGGGACAGGGAGCAATCAGCCCCAGCATTTT. Translating it yields CASSQLGGTGSNQPQHF. The gene calls are TRBV3-1 and TRBJ1-5; 9 bases fit TRBD1. Losses at the gene ends were 2 bases for V and 1 base for J; bases not matched to a gene: 6. The CDR3 has 17 residues. The germline V gene has CDR1 LGHDT and CDR2 YNNKEL (reference sequence). The whole variable domain, remainder taken from reference TRBV3-1 and TRBJ1-5, is DTAVSQTPKYLVTQMGNDKSIKCEQNLGHDTMYWYKQDSKKFLKIMFSYNNKELIINETVPNRFSPKSPDKAHLNLHINSLELGDSAVYFCASSQLGGTGSNQPQHFGDGTRLSIL.

This clonotype was found many times. The CDR3 sequence: CASSLPGGETQYF. CDR3 nucleotide sequence: TGTGCCAGCAGCTTACCCGGCGGGGAGACCCAGTACTTC. The chain has TRBV11-2 and TRBJ2-5, with D possibly matching TRBD2 (5 bases). Germline-derived CDR1 and CDR2 are SGHAT and FQNNGV. The CDR3 has 13 residues. The V end lost 2 bases, the J end lost 5 bases, and 9 bases lay between the germline ends.

This clonotype turned up a few times. V and J are TRBV7-9 and TRBJ1-2, with D unclear. V shed 1 base and J shed 5 bases, with 14 bases lying between them. Germline-derived CDR1 and CDR2 are SEHNR and FQNEAQ (reference sequence). CDR3 length: 15 amino acids. The CDR3, as DNA: TGTGCCAGCAGCTTAGGTACCGGACCTCGATATGGCTACACCTTC. It is translated as CASSLGTGPRYGYTF. The entire variable domain, with the rest obtained from reference TRBV7-9 and TRBJ1-2, is as follows: DTGVSQNPRHKITKRGQNVTFRCDPISEHNRLYWYRQTLGQGPEFLTYFQNEAQLEKSRLLSDRFSAERPKGSFSTLEIQRTEQGDSAMYLCASSLGTGPRYGYTFGSGTRLTVV.